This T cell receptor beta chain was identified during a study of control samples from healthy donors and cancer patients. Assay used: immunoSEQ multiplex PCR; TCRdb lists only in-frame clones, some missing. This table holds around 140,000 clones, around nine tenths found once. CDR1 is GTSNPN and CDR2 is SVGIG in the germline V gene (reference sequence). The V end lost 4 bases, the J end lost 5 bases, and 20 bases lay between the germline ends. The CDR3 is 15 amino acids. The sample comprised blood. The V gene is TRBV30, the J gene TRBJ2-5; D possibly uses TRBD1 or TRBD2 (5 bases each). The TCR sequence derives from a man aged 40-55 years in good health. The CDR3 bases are TGTGCCTGGAACCTCAGTGGGGCCCGGGGTGAGACCCAGTACTTC. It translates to CAWNLSGARGETQYF.